The 21 T cell receptor beta chains in this list originate from one sample, sequenced in a study of CD8 T cells in Susac syndrome. With random hexamers, reverse transcription was performed on about 0.45 to 1 ug of RNA. TCRdb passed the immunoSEQ multiplex PCR reads through MiXCR, listing each CDR3 protein once. The sample lists some 250,000 distinct CDR3 sequences, about 96% occurring once. Sequenced input: CD4+ T cells from PBMCs. All receptors derive from a human donor with Susac syndrome.

The chain has TRBV5-1 and TRBJ1-1; D might be TRBD1 (5 bases). The length of the CDR3 is 14 residues. V dropped 0 bases and J dropped 5 bases, with 11 bases sitting between them. Germline CDR1 reads SGHRS; CDR2 reads YFSETQ. The CDR3 region has the DNA TGCGCCAGCAGCTTGGGGCGGGGGGAGACTGAAGCTTTCTTT. Its protein product is CASSLGRGETEAFF.

In nucleotides, the CDR3 is TGTGCCTGGAGTGTAGGTTATCGGACTAGCGGTTTTACCGGGGAGCTGTTTTTT. Translating gives CAWSVGYRTSGFTGELFF. The chain combines TRBV30 with TRBJ2-2; TRBD2 aligns across 10 bases. Per germline, CDR1 GTSNPN and CDR2 SVGIG (reference sequence). With 0 bases clipped from V and 5 bases from J, the junction kept 12 bases outside the gene matches. The CDR3 totals 18 residues.

The chain joins TRBV7-2 to TRBJ2-1, with D unclear. CDR3 length: 13 residues. Germline CDR1 and CDR2: SGHTA and FQGNSA. V lost 4 bases and J 9 bases, leaving 13 bases between the germline ends. CDR3 DNA: TGTGCCAGCAGCTCCCCGATGTACGGTGAGCAGTTCTTC. Amino acids: CASSSPMYGEQFF.

The rearrangement uses TRBV24-1 and TRBJ1-5; D gene uncertain. Germline V gene sequence: CDR1 KGHDR, CDR2 SFDVKD. Trimming pared 7 bases from V and 0 bases from J, leaving 6 bases between. CDR3 length: 13 residues. The CDR3 bases are TGTGCCACCAGCCAACATAGCAATCAGCCCCAGCATTTT. Residues: CATSQHSNQPQHF.

This rearrangement joins TRBV6-5 to TRBJ2-5; 8 nucleotides line up with TRBD2. Trimming removed 6 bases from V and 7 bases from J; junction bases left unmatched: 4. CDR3 length: 12 residues. CDR1 is MNHEY, CDR2 SVGAGI, per germline. CDR3 sequence reads: CASSQRGGTQYF. For the CDR3, the DNA is TGTGCCAGCAGCCAACGGGGGGGGACCCAGTACTTC.

The chain has TRBV7-6 and TRBJ2-1; 8 bases are shared with TRBD2. Looked up from germline, CDR1 is SGHVS and CDR2 is FNYEAQ. The CDR3 has 16 amino acids. Trimming removed 2 bases from V and 4 bases from J; junction bases left unmatched: 7. In DNA, the CDR3 is TGTGCCAGCAGCTTACCGGCGGGAGGAGGTTACAATGAGCAGTTCTTC. Protein product: CASSLPAGGGYNEQFF.

This clonotype has just one count. The CDR3 is CASSVVGTEYNEQFF. For the CDR3, the DNA is TGTGCCAGCAGCGTAGTTGGGACAGAATACAATGAGCAGTTCTTC. The V gene is TRBV9, the J gene TRBJ2-1; 7 bases are a match to TRBD1. Germline V gene sequence: CDR1 SGDLS, CDR2 YYNGEE. This CDR3 has 15 residues. Unmatched junction bases numbered 4, after V lost 0 bases and J lost 4 bases. The entire variable domain, with the rest obtained from reference TRBV9 and TRBJ2-1, is as follows: DSGVTQTPKHLITATGQRVTLRCSPRSGDLSVYWYQQSLDQGLQFLIQYYNGEERAKGNILERFSAQQFPDLHSELNLSSLELGDSALYFCASSVVGTEYNEQFFGPGTRLTVL.

The chain joins TRBV30 to TRBJ1-1; D perhaps matches TRBD1 (5 bases). The CDR3 extends over 14 amino acids. In germline, CDR1 is GTSNPN, CDR2 SVGIG (reference sequence). V was clipped by 3 bases and J by 1 base, with 12 bases between them. This CDR3 is CAWRGEVANTEAFF. As DNA, the CDR3 is TGTGCCTGGAGGGGGGAGGTGGCGAACACTGAAGCTTTCTTT.

The rearrangement joins TRBV29-1 to TRBJ1-2; maybe TRBD1 (6 bases). Trimming removed 6 bases at V and 4 bases at J, with 15 bases between. Germline V gene data show CDR1 as SQVTM and CDR2 as ANQGSEA. The CDR3 totals 13 residues. In DNA, the CDR3 is TGCAGCGTCGAGGGGGAGATGGGCTATGGCTACACCTTC. As protein: CSVEGEMGYGYTF.

The chain employs TRBV29-1 and TRBJ2-1, with 9 positions matching TRBD2. V was clipped by 4 bases and J by 0 bases; unmatched bases: 7. From germline, CDR1 is SQVTM and CDR2 ANQGSEA. The CDR3 totals 16 residues. CDR3 coding DNA: TGCAGCGTTGCCCTTAGCGGGAGACTCTCCTACAATGAGCAGTTCTTC. This encodes CSVALSGRLSYNEQFF.

This chain connects TRBV24-1 to TRBJ2-1; 8 bases line up with TRBD1. The CDR3 totals 16 residues. Germline CDR1 reads KGHDR; CDR2 reads SFDVKD. V trimming: 2 bases; J trimming: 5 bases; junction bases outside the gene matches: 7. The DNA for the CDR3 is TGTGCCACCAGTGATTCGTCCGGACAGGGCGACAATGAGCAGTTCTTC. This translates into CATSDSSGQGDNEQFF.

The CDR3 loop is CSAAIPTGVPTGEQFF. CDR3 sequence (DNA): TGCAGTGCTGCTATTCCAACAGGGGTCCCCACGGGTGAGCAGTTCTTC. The chain has TRBV20-1 and TRBJ2-1; 7 positions match TRBD1. CDR1 DFQATT and CDR2 SNEGSKA come from the germline V gene (reference sequence). Unmatched junction bases numbered 19, after V lost 5 bases and J lost 9 bases. The CDR3 has 16 residues.

The rearrangement joins TRBV5-6 to TRBJ1-2; 9 bases match TRBD1. J lost 2 bases, V lost 5 bases, and 7 bases had no gene match. Per the germline V gene, CDR1 is SGHDT and CDR2 is YYEEEE. This CDR3 spans 15 amino acids. The CDR3 nucleotides are TGTGCCAGCAGTGAAACAGGGGGCGGGAACTATGGCTACACCTTC. Translation gives CASSETGGGNYGYTF.

The rearrangement uses TRBV20-1 and TRBJ2-7; D perhaps matches TRBD1 (6 bases). The V gene's germline CDR1 is DFQATT and CDR2 SNEGSKA (reference sequence). The V end was cut by 2 bases, the J end by 3 bases, with 17 bases between. The CDR3 has 15 amino acids. The CDR3 loop reads CSARPLGAVGYEQYF. The CDR3 DNA sequence: TGCAGTGCTAGACCCTTGGGGGCGGTCGGCTACGAGCAGTACTTC.

The V gene is TRBV9, the J gene TRBJ2-6; D call uncertain. The CDR3 runs to 11 residues. Trimming removed 2 bases from V and 9 bases from J, with 3 bases in between. CDR1 is SGDLS and CDR2 is YYNGEE in the germline V gene. The CDR3 sequence: CASSVLNVLTF. The CDR3, as DNA: TGTGCCAGCAGCGTTCTCAACGTCCTGACTTTC.

The chain uses TRBV9 and TRBJ2-1; 8 positions match TRBD2. CDR3 length equals 17 residues. Per germline, CDR1 SGDLS and CDR2 YYNGEE. The junction had 18 bases not matched to a gene; V was cut back by 4 bases and J by 9 bases. The CDR3 coding sequence is TGTGCCAGCAGCTTCACATGGGGTAGCGGGGCCCAAGGTGAGCAGTTCTTC. Its protein product is CASSFTWGSGAQGEQFF.

This clonotype came up once. This sequence joins TRBV20-1 and TRBJ1-5; 7 nucleotides align to TRBD1. V gave up 5 bases and J gave up 4 bases; unmatched junction bases: 11. The CDR3 runs to 15 residues. Germline V gene data show CDR1 as DFQATT and CDR2 as SNEGSKA (reference sequence). The CDR3 loop is CSAALGGQTNQPQHF. Written as DNA, the CDR3 is TGCAGTGCTGCCCTCGGGGGACAGACGAATCAGCCCCAGCATTTT.

This chain connects TRBV4-1 to TRBJ2-7; D perhaps matches TRBD2 (5 bases). The ends were cut back, 1 base at V and 1 base at J, with 11 bases in the middle. The CDR3 runs to 15 residues. Germline-derived CDR1 and CDR2 are MGHRA and YSYEKL. CDR3 region: CASSQGAVISYEQYF. The CDR3 DNA follows: TGCGCCAGCAGCCAAGGAGCGGTTATTTCCTACGAGCAGTACTTC.

The chain couples TRBV28 to TRBJ2-1, with D unclear. The CDR3 runs to 15 residues. Per germline, CDR1 MDHEN and CDR2 SYDVKM. Trimming took 8 bases from V and 0 from J, leaving 14 bases between them. CDR3 in amino acids: CASSLSRYSYNEQFF. CDR3 DNA sequence: TGTGCCAGCTCACTTTCTCGGTACTCCTACAATGAGCAGTTCTTC.

The sample holds one count of this clonotype. This chain joins TRBV12-3 or TRBV12-4 and TRBJ1-1; D unclear. This CDR3 has 14 residues. V lost 0 bases to trimming and J lost 4 bases, with 9 bases between them. DNA of the CDR3: TGTGCCAGCAGTTTAGCGAGGTACGGCACTGAAGCTTTCTTT. Protein product: CASSLARYGTEAFF.

The chain combines TRBV20-1 with TRBJ1-1; 9 bases agree with TRBD1. CDR3 length: 14 amino acids. Germline CDR1 and CDR2: DFQATT and SNEGSKA (reference sequence). V shed 3 bases and J 5 bases; nucleotides not matched to a gene: 7. CDR3 sequence: CSARRDRGYTEAFF. The CDR3, as DNA: TGCAGTGCTAGGCGAGACAGGGGGTATACTGAAGCTTTCTTT.